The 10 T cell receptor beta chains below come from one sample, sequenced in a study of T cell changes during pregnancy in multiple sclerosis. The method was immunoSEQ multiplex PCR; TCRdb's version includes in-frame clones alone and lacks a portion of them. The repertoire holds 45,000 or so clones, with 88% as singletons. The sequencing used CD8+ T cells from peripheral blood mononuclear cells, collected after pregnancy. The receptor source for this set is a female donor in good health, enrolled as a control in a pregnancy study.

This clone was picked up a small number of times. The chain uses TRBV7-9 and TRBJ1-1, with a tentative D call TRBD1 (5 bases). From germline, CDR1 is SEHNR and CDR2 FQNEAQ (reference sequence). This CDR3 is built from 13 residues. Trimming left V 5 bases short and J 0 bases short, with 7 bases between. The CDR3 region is CASSPGMNTEAFF. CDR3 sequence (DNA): TGTGCCAGCAGCCCAGGGATGAACACTGAAGCTTTCTTT.

The CDR3 nucleotides read TGTGCCAGCAGCCAAGAGGAGGGGTTTAGCAATCAGCCCCAGCATTTT. Translated, it gives CASSQEEGFSNQPQHF. The gene calls are TRBV4-2 and TRBJ1-5; tentatively, D is TRBD1 (5 bases). Germline CDR1 is LGHNA and CDR2 is YNFKEQ. V gave up 0 bases and J gave up 0 bases, with 9 bases separating them. CDR3 length equals 16 residues.

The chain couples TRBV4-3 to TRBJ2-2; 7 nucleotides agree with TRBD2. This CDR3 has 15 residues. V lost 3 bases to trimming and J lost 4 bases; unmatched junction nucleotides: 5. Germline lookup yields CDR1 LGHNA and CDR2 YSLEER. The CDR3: CASSQGVAGTGELFF. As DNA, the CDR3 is TGCGCCAGCAGCCAGGGGGTAGCGGGCACCGGGGAGCTGTTTTTT.

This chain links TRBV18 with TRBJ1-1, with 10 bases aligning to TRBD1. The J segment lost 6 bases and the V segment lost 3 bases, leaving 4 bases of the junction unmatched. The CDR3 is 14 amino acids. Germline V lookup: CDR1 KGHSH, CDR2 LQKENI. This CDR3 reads CASSPDRGQAEAFF. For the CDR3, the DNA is TGTGCCAGCTCACCCGACAGGGGGCAGGCTGAAGCTTTCTTT.

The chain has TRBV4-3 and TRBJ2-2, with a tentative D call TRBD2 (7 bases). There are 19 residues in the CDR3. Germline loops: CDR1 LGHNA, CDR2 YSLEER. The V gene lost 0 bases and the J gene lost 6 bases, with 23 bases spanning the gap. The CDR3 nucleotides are TGCGCCAGCAGCCAAGAAATGTTCGGGGGGCTCCAAGAGGCCGGGGAGCTGTTTTTT. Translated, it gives CASSQEMFGGLQEAGELFF.

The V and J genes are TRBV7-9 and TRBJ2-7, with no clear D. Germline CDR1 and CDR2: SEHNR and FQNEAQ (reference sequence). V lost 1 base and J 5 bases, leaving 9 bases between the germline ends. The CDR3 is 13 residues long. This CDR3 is CASSLVADNEQYF. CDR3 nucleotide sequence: TGTGCCAGCAGCTTAGTGGCCGATAACGAGCAGTACTTC.

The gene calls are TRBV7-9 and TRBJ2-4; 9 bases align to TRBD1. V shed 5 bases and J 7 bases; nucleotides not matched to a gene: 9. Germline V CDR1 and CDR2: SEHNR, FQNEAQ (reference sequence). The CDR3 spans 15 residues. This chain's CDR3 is CASSHPGQGDNIQYF. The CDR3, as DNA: TGTGCCAGCAGCCACCCGGGACAGGGTGATAACATTCAGTACTTC.

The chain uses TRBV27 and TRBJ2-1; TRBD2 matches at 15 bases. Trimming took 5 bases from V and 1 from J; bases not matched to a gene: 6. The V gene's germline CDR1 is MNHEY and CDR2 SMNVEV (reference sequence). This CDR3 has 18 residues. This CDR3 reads CASSPPGLAGGSYNEQFF. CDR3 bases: TGTGCCAGCAGTCCTCCGGGACTAGCGGGGGGTTCCTACAATGAGCAGTTCTTC.

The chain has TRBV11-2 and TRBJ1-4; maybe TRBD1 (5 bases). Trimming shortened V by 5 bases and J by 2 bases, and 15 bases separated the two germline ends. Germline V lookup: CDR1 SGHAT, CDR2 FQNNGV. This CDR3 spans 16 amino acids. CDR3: CASSPWGDDTNEKLFF. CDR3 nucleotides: TGTGCCAGCAGCCCATGGGGGGATGATACTAATGAAAAACTGTTTTTT.

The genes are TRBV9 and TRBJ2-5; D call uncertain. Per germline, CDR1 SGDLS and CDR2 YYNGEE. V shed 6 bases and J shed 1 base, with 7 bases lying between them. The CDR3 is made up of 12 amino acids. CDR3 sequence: CASNSGQETQYF. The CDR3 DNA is TGTGCCAGCAATAGTGGCCAAGAGACCCAGTACTTC. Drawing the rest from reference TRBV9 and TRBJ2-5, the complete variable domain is DSGVTQTPKHLITATGQRVTLRCSPRSGDLSVYWYQQSLDQGLQFLIQYYNGEERAKGNILERFSAQQFPDLHSELNLSSLELGDSALYFCASNSGQETQYFGPGTRLLVL.